Presented here are 14 T cell receptor beta chains from one specimen sequenced in a study of T-cell memory formation after mild COVID-19 (dated by TCRdb to the early 2020s). Libraries came from 5' RACE. The sequencing machine was an Illumina NovaSeq 6000. TCRdb took the public reads, trimmed them with fastp at Q25, ran MiXCR for clone calling and kept in-frame beta chains. Identical CDR3 proteins give one entry, which carries the most common genes and DNA. This sample lists some 180,000 distinct CDR3 sequences; around 20% were detected once. Roughly 3.8% of the sample is in the top ten clones. Source material: PBMCs or a T cell subset sorted from them (not recorded which). Receptors originate from a man between 18 and 35 years old who had mild COVID-19 (a few samples of this study predate the infection). The sample titles of this study are shuffled in the database, so cell type and time point are left out; the donor was told from shared clones.

In its sample, this clonotype was seen a few times. The J gene is TRBJ2-5, the V gene TRBV5-4; D is unresolved. The CDR3 has 13 amino acids. V shed 0 bases and J shed 7 bases, with 10 bases lying between them. Germline-derived CDR1 and CDR2 are SGHNT and YYREEE (reference sequence). CDR3 sequence reads: CASSLVPVRTQYF. The DNA of the CDR3 is TGTGCCAGCAGCTTGGTTCCAGTTCGGACCCAGTACTTC.

Written as DNA, the CDR3 is TGTGCCAGCAGTTCGGGACAGGGACGGGGCTACACCTTC. Amino acids: CASSSGQGRGYTF. The rearrangement joins TRBV12-3 or TRBV12-4 to TRBJ1-2, with TRBD1 matching over 9 bases. V gave up 4 bases and J gave up 8 bases; unmatched junction bases: 5. CDR3 size: 13 residues.

The chain joins TRBV27 to TRBJ1-1; D might be TRBD1 (6 bases). This CDR3 contains 14 residues. V lost 5 bases to trimming and J lost 6 bases, with 16 bases between them. The V gene's germline CDR1 is MNHEY and CDR2 SMNVEV (reference sequence). The CDR3 reads CASSKPVKGAEAFF. DNA for the CDR3: TGTGCCAGCAGTAAGCCCGTAAAGGGGGCTGAAGCTTTCTTT.

The V and J genes are TRBV5-5 and TRBJ1-1, with D hard to call. CDR1 and CDR2 from the germline V gene are SGHKS and YYEKEE (reference sequence). The CDR3 sequence is 15 residues long. V gave up 0 bases and J gave up 11 bases, with 20 bases separating them. CDR3 DNA sequence: TGTGCCAGCAGCTTGGAAGTGGGAGCACCTCGGCATGCTTTCTTT. As protein: CASSLEVGAPRHAFF.

This clonotype was seen at least ten times. The CDR3 nucleotides are TGTGCCAGCAGCCCGGGACAGGGCAATGAGCAGTTCTTC. Amino acids: CASSPGQGNEQFF. The J gene is TRBJ2-1, the V gene TRBV7-9; 9 nucleotides match TRBD1. CDR1 SEHNR and CDR2 FQNEAQ come from the germline V gene (reference sequence). Trimming cost V 5 bases and J 6 bases; bases outside gene matches: 2. This CDR3 comprises 13 residues.

This clonotype was counted between two and nine times. The genes are TRBV12-3 or TRBV12-4 and TRBJ2-7; D tentatively reads TRBD1 or TRBD2 (5 bases each). The V and J ends lost 5 bases and 6 bases respectively, with 11 bases between them. The CDR3 is made up of 12 amino acids. The CDR3 coding sequence is TGTGCCAGCAGTCCGGGACCGCGCGAGCAGTACTTC. Residues: CASSPGPREQYF.

The chain employs TRBV5-1 and TRBJ1-2; unclear D gene. The CDR3 covers 14 residues. In germline, CDR1 is SGHRS, CDR2 YFSETQ. The ends were cut back, 4 bases at V and 6 bases at J, with 16 bases in the middle. The CDR3 nucleotides are TGCGCCAGCAGCCCCACCGTCGGGTCCCATGGCTACACCTTC. Translating it yields CASSPTVGSHGYTF.

This clonotype was recorded a few times. This chain links TRBV21-1 with TRBJ1-1; TRBD1 is the table's D call and was not checked against the DNA. TRBV21-1 is an annotated pseudogene. The CDR3 runs 12 residues. Here the CDR3 DNA reads TGTGCCAGCAGCAATCCCGTTACGGAAGCTTTCTTT. Protein product: CASSNPVTEAFF.

J is TRBJ1-2 and V is TRBV5-6; TRBD1 matches 10 bases. Losses at the gene ends were 3 bases for V and 6 bases for J; bases not matched to a gene: 2. The CDR3 is 13 amino acids. CDR1 is SGHDT, CDR2 YYEEEE, per germline. The CDR3 nucleotides are TGTGCCAGCAGCTGGGGACAGGGGAATGGCTACACCTTC. As protein: CASSWGQGNGYTF.

This clonotype came up a few times. J is TRBJ2-7 and V is TRBV20-1, with 7 bases matching TRBD1. Per the germline V gene, CDR1 is DFQATT and CDR2 is SNEGSKA (reference sequence). The CDR3 totals 11 residues. Trimming took 6 bases from V and 4 from J; bases not matched to a gene: 3. Here the CDR3 reads CSAPDRYEQYF. The CDR3, as DNA: TGCAGTGCCCCGGACAGGTACGAGCAGTACTTC.

The rearrangement links TRBV7-2 to TRBJ2-5; D is ambiguous. CDR1 is SGHTA and CDR2 is FQGNSA in the germline V gene. Trimming removed 0 bases from V and 4 bases from J, with 9 bases in between. The CDR3 sequence is 14 residues long. This CDR3 is CASSLAKAAETQYF. CDR3 DNA sequence: TGTGCCAGCAGCTTAGCGAAGGCAGCAGAGACCCAGTACTTC.

Many counts were recorded for this clonotype. This chain connects TRBV7-2 to TRBJ2-5; D is perhaps TRBD1 (5 bases). Trimming cost V 2 bases and J 2 bases, with 9 bases left between them. The CDR3 contains 14 residues. In germline, CDR1 is SGHTA, CDR2 FQGNSA. The CDR3 DNA follows: TGTGCCAGCAGCTTAAACTCAGGGCAAGAGACCCAGTACTTC. It specifies CASSLNSGQETQYF. Drawing the rest from reference TRBV7-2 and TRBJ2-5, the complete variable domain is GAGVSQSPSNKVTEKGKDVELRCDPISGHTALYWYRQSLGQGLEFLIYFQGNSAPDKSGLPSDRFSAERTGGSVSTLTIQRTQQEDSAVYLCASSLNSGQETQYFGPGTRLLVL.

The chain employs TRBV11-3 and TRBJ2-5, with 9 nucleotides matching TRBD1. This CDR3 is built from 15 residues. J gave up 5 bases and V 3 bases, and 7 bases lay outside the gene matches. Germline-derived CDR1 and CDR2 are SGHNT and YENEEA. Here the CDR3 DNA reads TGTGCCAGCAGCTTGGGACAGGGAGCGGGGGAGACCCAGTACTTC. Protein product: CASSLGQGAGETQYF.

The chain links TRBV10-3 to TRBJ1-2; D is perhaps TRBD1 (5 bases). Per the germline V gene, CDR1 is ENHRY and CDR2 is SYGVKD. This CDR3 has 13 residues. The V gene lost 0 bases and the J gene lost 4 bases, with 6 bases spanning the gap. The CDR3 coding sequence is TGTGCCATCAGTGAGTCAGGGACCTATGGCTACACCTTC. Translated, it gives CAISESGTYGYTF.